This TCR beta chain was profiled in a study of shared T cell receptors in the human thymus. The assay was immunoSEQ multiplex PCR, and TCRdb's table has in-frame clones only and misses some. The repertoire consists of 700,000 or so clones, with 80% to 90% occurring once and the leading ten covering under 0.012%. A further study also used this sample, focusing on human thymus T cells. That report notes: Healthy Finnish infants undergoing corrective surgery for congenital heart defects were used as donors. Resections from corrective heart surgery supplied the thymus tissue. Related research described strongly overlapping thymic repertoires in unrelated people.

The sequenced material came from thymocytes. This clonotype was obtained from a girl under three years old with a congenital heart defect.

In DNA, the CDR3 is TGCGCCAGCATGGACAGGGGGCCGGGAAACATTCAGTACTTC. Protein product: CASMDRGPGNIQYF. The V gene is TRBV5-1, the J gene TRBJ2-4; the match to TRBD1 covers 11 bases. With 6 bases clipped from V and 6 bases from J, the junction kept 5 bases outside the gene matches. The CDR3 length is 14 residues. CDR1 is SGHRS and CDR2 is YFSETQ in the germline V gene. The full variable domain, with the rest looked up from reference TRBV5-1 and TRBJ2-4, is KAGVTQTPRYLIKTRGQQVTLSCSPISGHRSVSWYQQTPGQGLQFLFEYFSETQRNKGNFPGRFSGRQFSNSRSEMNVSTLELGDSALYLCASMDRGPGNIQYFGAGTRLSVL.